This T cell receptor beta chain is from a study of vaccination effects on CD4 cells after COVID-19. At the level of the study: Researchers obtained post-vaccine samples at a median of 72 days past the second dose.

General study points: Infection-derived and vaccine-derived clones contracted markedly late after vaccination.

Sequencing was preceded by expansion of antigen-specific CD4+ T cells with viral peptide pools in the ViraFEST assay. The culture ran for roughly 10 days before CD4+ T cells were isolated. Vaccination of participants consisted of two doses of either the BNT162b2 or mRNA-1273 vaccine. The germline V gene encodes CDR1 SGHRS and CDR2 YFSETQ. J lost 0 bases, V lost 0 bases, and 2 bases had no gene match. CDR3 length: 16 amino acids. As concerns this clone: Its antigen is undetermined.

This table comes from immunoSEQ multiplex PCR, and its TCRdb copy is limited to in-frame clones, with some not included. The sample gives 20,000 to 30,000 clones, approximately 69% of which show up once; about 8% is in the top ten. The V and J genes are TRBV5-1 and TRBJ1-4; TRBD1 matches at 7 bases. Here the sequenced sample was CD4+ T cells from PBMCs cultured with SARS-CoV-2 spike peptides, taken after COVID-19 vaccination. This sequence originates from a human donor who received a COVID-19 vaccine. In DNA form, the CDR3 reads TGCGCCAGCAGCTTGGGGCAGGGGGCAACTAATGAAAAACTGTTTTTT. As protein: CASSLGQGATNEKLFF.